This TCR beta chain was documented in a study of cytomegalovirus exposure and HLA in healthy donors. V shed 5 bases and J shed 6 bases, with 20 bases lying between them. Germline loops: CDR1 SGHVS, CDR2 FQNEAQ. The CDR3 totals 15 residues. The study's findings and limits: Reportedly, TCR beta sequences accurately predicted HLA-A and HLA-B alleles in most subjects. Analysis was carried out at a later point, and it linked a missense DCLRE1C variant to TCR beta V- and J-gene trimming. In a later analysis, compared with equally common non-associated chains, HLA-associated beta chains were more expanded. Confirmation was obtained in vitro that a few CMV-associated chains are specific for CMV antigens.

Amplification used 60 Vbeta primers and 13 Jbeta primers. The assay was immunoSEQ multiplex PCR, and TCRdb's table has in-frame clones only and misses some. The sample shows fewer than 250,000 clones, over 80% of them seen only once. As concerns this clone: As yet, its antigen is unknown.

The J gene is TRBJ2-7, the V gene TRBV7-8, with a tentative D call TRBD2 (5 bases). Input material: PBMCs. This TCR came from a boy younger than 10 in good health and CMV-seronegative. The CDR3 DNA reads TGTGCCAGCAGCCGAGCGGTTGAGGCGTCGCGCGAGCAGTACTTC. This codes for CASSRAVEASREQYF.